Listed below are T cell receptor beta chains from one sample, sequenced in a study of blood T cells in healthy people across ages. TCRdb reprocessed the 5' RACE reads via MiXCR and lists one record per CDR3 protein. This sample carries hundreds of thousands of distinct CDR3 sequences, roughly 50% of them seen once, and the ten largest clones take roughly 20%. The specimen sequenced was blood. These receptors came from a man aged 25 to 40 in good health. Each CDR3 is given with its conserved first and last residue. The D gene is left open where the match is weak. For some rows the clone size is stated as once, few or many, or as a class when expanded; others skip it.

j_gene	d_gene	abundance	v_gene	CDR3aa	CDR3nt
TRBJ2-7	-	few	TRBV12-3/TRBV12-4	CASSRIGPFYEQYF	TGTGCCAGCAGCCGAATCGGACCGTTTTACGAGCAGTACTTC
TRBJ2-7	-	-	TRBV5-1	CASSLGGTVTYEQYF	TGCGCCAGCAGCTTGGGAGGGACGGTAACCTACGAGCAGTACTTC
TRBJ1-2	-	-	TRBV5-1	CASSGGTGYTF	TGCGCCAGCAGCGGGGGAACGGGCTACACCTTC
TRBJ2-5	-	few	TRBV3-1	CASSPISSGTQYF	TGTGCCAGCAGCCCAATCAGCAGTGGGACCCAGTACTTC
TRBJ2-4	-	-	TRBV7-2	CASSPGAIQYF	TGTGCCAGCAGCCCCGGAGCCATTCAGTACTTC
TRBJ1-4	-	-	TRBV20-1	CSAGPTTNEKLFF	TGCAGTGCTGGGCCCACAACTAATGAAAAACTGTTTTTT
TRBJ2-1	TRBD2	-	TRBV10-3	CAISATTGGSSYNEQFF	TGTGCCATCAGTGCGACTACCGGGGGGAGCTCCTACAATGAGCAGTTCTTC
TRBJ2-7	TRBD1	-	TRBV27	CASSQMGQTPYEQYF	TGTGCCAGCAGTCAAATGGGACAGACACCCTACGAGCAGTACTTC
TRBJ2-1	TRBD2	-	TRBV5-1	CASSWGLAGGRIVDEQFF	TGCGCCAGCAGCTGGGGACTAGCGGGGGGAAGAATAGTCGATGAGCAGTTCTTC
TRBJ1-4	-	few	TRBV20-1	CSARRGVSNEKLFF	TGCAGTGCTAGACGTGGCGTCAGTAATGAAAAACTGTTTTTT
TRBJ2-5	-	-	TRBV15	CATSRDAGYQETQYF	TGTGCCACCAGCAGAGATGCCGGCTACCAAGAGACCCAGTACTTC
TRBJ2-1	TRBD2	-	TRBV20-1	CSAPPGLAGKSSYNEQFF	TGCAGTGCGCCCCCGGGACTAGCGGGGAAGAGCTCCTACAATGAGCAGTTCTTC
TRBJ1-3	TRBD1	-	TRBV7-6	CASSSNQGAVGNTIYF	TGTGCCAGCAGCTCCAACCAGGGGGCGGTTGGAAACACCATATATTTT
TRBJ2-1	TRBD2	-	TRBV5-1	CASSASAGGASGSKYNEQFF	TGCGCCAGCAGTGCATCTGCAGGGGGGGCTAGCGGGAGCAAATACAATGAGCAGTTCTTC
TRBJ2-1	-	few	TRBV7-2	CASSFVSSGFNEQFF	TGTGCCAGCAGCTTCGTTTCCAGCGGGTTCAATGAGCAGTTCTTC
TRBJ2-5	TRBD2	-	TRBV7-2	CASRRTSGGVETQYF	TGTGCCAGCAGGAGGACTAGCGGGGGGGTGGAGACCCAGTACTTC
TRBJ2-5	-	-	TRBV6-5	CASRRTYQETQYF	TGTGCCAGCAGAAGAACATACCAAGAGACCCAGTACTTC
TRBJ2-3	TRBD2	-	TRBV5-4	CASSSPGGLKSTDAQYF	TGTGCCAGCAGCTCTCCCGGGGGACTAAAAAGCACAGATGCGCAGTATTTT
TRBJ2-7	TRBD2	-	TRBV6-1	CASTSRTSGSPRVRSEQYF	TGTGCCAGCACCTCACGGACTAGCGGATCCCCGAGGGTCCGCAGTGAGCAGTACTTC
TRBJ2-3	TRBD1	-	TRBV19	CASSRRTGPRGTDTQYF	TGTGCCAGTAGTAGACGGACAGGGCCCAGGGGGACAGATACGCAGTATTTT
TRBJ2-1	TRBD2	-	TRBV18	CASSPVAGRPNEQFF	TGTGCCAGCTCACCGGTAGCGGGCCGGCCCAATGAGCAGTTCTTC
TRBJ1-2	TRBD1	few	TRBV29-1	CSAGQRYYGYTF	TGCAGCGCGGGACAGAGATACTATGGCTACACCTTC
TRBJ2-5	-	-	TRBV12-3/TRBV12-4	CASSQNAGPHQETQYF	TGTGCCAGCAGCCAGAACGCCGGGCCGCACCAAGAGACCCAGTACTTC
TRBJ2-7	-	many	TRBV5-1	CASSLDGPISSSYEQYF	TGCGCCAGCAGCTTGGATGGACCGATTTCGAGCTCCTACGAGCAGTACTTC
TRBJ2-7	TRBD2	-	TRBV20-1	CSARPAAGSFYEQYF	TGCAGTGCTAGACCAGCAGCGGGATCCTTCTACGAGCAGTACTTC
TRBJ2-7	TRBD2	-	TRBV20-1	CSAIRGLVSEQYF	TGCAGTGCTATCAGGGGACTAGTTTCCGAGCAGTACTTC
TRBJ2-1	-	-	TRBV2	CASSERKEQFF	TGTGCCAGCAGTGAGAGGAAGGAGCAGTTCTTC
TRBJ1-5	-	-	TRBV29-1	CSVTLGDNQPQHF	TGCAGCGTGACCCTAGGCGACAATCAGCCCCAGCATTTT
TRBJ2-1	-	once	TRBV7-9	CASSLRIEQFF	TGTGCCAGCAGCTTACGTATTGAGCAGTTCTTC
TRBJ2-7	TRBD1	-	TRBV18	CASSPRTGTDEQYF	TGTGCCAGCTCACCACGGACAGGGACGGACGAGCAGTACTTC